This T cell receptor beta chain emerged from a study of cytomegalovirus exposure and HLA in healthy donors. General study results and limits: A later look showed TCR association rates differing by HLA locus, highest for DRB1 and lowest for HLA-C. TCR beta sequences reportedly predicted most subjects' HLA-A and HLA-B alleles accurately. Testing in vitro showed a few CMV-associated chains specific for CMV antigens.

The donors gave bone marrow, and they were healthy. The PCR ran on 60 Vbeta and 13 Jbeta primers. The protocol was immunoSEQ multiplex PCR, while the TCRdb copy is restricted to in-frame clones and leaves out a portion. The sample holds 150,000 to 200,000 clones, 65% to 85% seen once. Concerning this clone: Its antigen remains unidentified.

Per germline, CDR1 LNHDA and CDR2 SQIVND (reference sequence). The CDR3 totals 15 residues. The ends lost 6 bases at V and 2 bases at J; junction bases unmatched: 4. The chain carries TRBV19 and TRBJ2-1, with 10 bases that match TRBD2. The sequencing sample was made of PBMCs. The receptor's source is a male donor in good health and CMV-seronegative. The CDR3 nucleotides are TGTGCCAGTAGGGATCTAGCGGGAGCCTACAATGAGCAGTTCTTC. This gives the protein CASRDLAGAYNEQFF. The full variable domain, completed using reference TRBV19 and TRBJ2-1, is DGGITQSPKYLFRKEGQNVTLSCEQNLNHDAMYWYRQDPGQGLRLIYYSQIVNDFQKGDIAEGYSVSREKKESFPLTVTSAQKNPTAFYLCASRDLAGAYNEQFFGPGTRLTVL.